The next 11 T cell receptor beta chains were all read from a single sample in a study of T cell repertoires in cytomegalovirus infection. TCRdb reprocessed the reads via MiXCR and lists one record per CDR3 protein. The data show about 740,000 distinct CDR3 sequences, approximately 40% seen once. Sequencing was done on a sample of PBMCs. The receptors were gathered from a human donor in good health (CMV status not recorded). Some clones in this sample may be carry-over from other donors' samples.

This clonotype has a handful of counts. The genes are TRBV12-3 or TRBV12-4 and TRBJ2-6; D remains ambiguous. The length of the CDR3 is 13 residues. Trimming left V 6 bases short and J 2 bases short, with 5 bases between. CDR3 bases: TGTGCCAGCAGGAATCCTGGGGCCAACGTCCTGACTTTC. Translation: CASRNPGANVLTF.

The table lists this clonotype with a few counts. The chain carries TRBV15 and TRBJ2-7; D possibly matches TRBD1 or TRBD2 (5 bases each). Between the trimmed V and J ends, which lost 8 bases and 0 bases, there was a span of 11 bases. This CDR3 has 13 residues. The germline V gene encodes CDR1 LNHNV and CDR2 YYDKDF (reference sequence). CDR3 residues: CATGGRSSYEQYF. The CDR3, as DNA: TGTGCCACCGGGGGACGGTCCTCCTACGAGCAGTACTTC.

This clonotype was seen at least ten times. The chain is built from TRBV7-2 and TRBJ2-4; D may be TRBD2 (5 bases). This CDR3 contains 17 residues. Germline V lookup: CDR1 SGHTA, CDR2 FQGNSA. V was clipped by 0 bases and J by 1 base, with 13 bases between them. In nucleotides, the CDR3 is TGTGCCAGCAGCTTAGCGCCTGGCGGGCGTGCCAAAAACATTCAGTACTTC. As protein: CASSLAPGGRAKNIQYF.

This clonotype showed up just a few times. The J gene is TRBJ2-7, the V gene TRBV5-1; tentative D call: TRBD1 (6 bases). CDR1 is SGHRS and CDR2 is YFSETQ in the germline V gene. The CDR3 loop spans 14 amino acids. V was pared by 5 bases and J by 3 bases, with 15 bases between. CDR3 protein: CASSPDRNYYEQYF. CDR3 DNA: TGCGCCAGCAGTCCTGACAGGAATTACTACGAGCAGTACTTC.

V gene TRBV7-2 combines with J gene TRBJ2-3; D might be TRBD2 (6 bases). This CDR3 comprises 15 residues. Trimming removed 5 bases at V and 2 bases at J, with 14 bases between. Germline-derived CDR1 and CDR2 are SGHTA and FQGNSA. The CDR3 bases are TGTGCCAGCAGCCTTCAAAGCGGGCACACAGATACGCAGTATTTT. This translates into CASSLQSGHTDTQYF.

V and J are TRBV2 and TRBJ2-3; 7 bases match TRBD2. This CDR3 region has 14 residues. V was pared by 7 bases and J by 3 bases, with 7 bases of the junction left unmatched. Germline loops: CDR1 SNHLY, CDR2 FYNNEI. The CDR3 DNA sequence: TGTGCCAGCAAGTGGGCGGGAGAAACAGATACGCAGTATTTT. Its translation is CASKWAGETDTQYF.

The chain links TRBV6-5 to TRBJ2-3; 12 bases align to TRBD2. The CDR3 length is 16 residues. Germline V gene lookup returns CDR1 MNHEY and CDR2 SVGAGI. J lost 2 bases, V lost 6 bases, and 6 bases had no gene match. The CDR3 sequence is CASSTSGRSPTDTQYF. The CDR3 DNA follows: TGTGCCAGCAGCACTAGCGGGAGGTCCCCCACAGATACGCAGTATTTT.

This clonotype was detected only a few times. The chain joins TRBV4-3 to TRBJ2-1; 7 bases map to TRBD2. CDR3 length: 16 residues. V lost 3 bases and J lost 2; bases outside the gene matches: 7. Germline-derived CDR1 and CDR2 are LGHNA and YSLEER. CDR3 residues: CASSHQAGSTYNEQFF. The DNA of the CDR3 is TGCGCCAGCAGCCACCAAGCGGGATCCACCTACAATGAGCAGTTCTTC.

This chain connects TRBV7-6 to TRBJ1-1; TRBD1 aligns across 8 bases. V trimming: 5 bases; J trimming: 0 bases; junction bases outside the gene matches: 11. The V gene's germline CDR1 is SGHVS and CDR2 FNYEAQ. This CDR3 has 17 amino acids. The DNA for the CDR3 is TGTGCCAGCAGCGTATATCAGGGGGCAGCGGTGAACACTGAAGCTTTCTTT. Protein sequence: CASSVYQGAAVNTEAFF.

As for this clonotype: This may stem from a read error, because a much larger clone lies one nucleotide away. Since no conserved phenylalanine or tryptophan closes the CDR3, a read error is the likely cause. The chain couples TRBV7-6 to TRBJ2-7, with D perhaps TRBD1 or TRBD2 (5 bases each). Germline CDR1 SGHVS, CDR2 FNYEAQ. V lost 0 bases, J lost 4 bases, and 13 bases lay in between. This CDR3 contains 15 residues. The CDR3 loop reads CASSLAGVLGYEQYL. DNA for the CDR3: TGTGCCAGCAGCTTAGCGGGGGTACTGGGTTACGAGCAGTACTTA.

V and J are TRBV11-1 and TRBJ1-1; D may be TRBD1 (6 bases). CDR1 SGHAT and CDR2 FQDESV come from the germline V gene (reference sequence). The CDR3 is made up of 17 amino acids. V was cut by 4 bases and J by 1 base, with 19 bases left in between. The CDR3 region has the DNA TGTGCCAGCAGCTCCACAGGGAGCGGTGGAGGGAACACTGAAGCTTTCTTT. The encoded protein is CASSSTGSGGGNTEAFF.